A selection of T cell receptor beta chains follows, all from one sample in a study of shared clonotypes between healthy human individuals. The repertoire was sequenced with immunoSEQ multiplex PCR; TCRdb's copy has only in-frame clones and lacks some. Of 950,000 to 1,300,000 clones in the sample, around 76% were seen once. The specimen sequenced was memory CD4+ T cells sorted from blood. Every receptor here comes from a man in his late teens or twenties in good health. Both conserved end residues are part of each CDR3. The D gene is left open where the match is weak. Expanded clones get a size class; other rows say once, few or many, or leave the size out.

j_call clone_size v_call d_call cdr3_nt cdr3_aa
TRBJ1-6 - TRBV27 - TGTGCCAGCAGTTCAGACAGGCTCGGCAATTCACCCCTCCACTTT CASSSDRLGNSPLHF
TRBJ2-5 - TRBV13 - TGTGCCAGCAGCCCGCCGCCCCACAGCGACCAAGAGACCCAGTACTTC CASSPPPHSDQETQYF
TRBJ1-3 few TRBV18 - TGTGCCAGCTCACCCGACAGCGGACTTTCTGGAAACACCATATATTTT CASSPDSGLSGNTIYF
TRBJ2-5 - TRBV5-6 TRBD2 TGTGCCAGCTGGAAGCTAGCGGGAGGACGGGAGACCCAGTACTTC CASWKLAGGRETQYF
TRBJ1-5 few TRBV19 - TGTGCCAGTAGTCCCGGGGGGGGCGGCAATCAGCCCCAGCATTTT CASSPGGGGNQPQHF
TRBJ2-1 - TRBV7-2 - TGTGCCACCAAACGTAGCTCCTACAATGAGCAGTTCTTC CATKRSSYNEQFF
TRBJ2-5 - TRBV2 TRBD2 TGTGCCAGCAGTGAACGGAGACTAGCGGGGATACCAGAGACCCAGTACTTC CASSERRLAGIPETQYF
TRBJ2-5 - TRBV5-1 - TGCGCCAGCAGCCCGGGCGGAGGGGAGACCCAGTACTTC CASSPGGGETQYF
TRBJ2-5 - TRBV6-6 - TGTGCCAGCAGCATCACGAGAGAACAAGAGACCCAGTACTTC CASSITREQETQYF
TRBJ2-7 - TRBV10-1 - TGCGCCAGCAGTTGGGACCGCTCCTACGAGCAGTACTTC CASSWDRSYEQYF
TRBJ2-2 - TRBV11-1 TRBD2 TGTGCCAGCAGCTTAAGGACTAGCGGGGGGATCTTTCACACCGGGGAGCTGTTTTTT CASSLRTSGGIFHTGELFF
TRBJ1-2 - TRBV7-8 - TGTGCCAGCAGCCGCGATGTGGACAGCTATGGCTACACCTTC CASSRDVDSYGYTF
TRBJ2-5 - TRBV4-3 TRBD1 TGCGCCAGCAGCCAGTTCCGGGACAGGGAAGAGACCCAGTACTTC CASSQFRDREETQYF
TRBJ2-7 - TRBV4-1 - TGCGCCAGCTCTAGGGGCCAGGGGGGCGAGCAGTACTTC CASSRGQGGEQYF
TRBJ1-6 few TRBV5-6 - TGTGCCAGCAGCTTGGGGTCCCAATATAATTCACCCCTCCACTTT CASSLGSQYNSPLHF
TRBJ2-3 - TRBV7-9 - TGTGCCAGCAGCTTAGGGCTGCGTGGGACAGATACGCAGTATTTT CASSLGLRGTDTQYF
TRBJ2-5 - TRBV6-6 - TGTGCCAGCAGTTACGGCGGACCACAAGAGACCCAGTACTTC CASSYGGPQETQYF
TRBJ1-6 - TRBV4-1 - TGCGCCAGCAGCCAAGAGGGCCGGGGCCACTATAATTCACCCCTCCACTTT CASSQEGRGHYNSPLHF
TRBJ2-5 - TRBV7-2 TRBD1 TGTGCCAGCAGCATATCACAGGGGCAAGAGACCCAGTACTTC CASSISQGQETQYF
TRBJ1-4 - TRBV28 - TGTGCCAGCAGTTCACCGACAGGAACTAATGAAAAACTGTTTTTT CASSSPTGTNEKLFF
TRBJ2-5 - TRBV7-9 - TGTGCCAGCAGCTTAGTCGAGACCCAGTACTTC CASSLVETQYF
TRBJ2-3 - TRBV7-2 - TGTGCCAGCAGCTGGGGACGGGGAGCGGCAGATACGCAGTATTTT CASSWGRGAADTQYF
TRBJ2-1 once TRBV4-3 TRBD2 TGCGCCAGCAGCCAAGGGGCCGGACTAGTCTCCCTCAATGAGCAGTTCTTC CASSQGAGLVSLNEQFF
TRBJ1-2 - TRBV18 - TGTGCCAGCTCACTAGGTGGGGCGGGCTATGGCTACACCTTC CASSLGGAGYGYTF
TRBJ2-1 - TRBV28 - TGTGCCAGCAGTTTGCGTTTTGGGACCTACAATGAGCAGTTCTTC CASSLRFGTYNEQFF
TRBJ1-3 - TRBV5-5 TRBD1 TGTGCCAGCAGCTTGGAGGGGGCGAAAGGAAACACCATATATTTT CASSLEGAKGNTIYF
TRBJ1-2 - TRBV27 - TGTGCCAGCAGTTTATCTGGCACCCCCTATGGCTACACCTTC CASSLSGTPYGYTF